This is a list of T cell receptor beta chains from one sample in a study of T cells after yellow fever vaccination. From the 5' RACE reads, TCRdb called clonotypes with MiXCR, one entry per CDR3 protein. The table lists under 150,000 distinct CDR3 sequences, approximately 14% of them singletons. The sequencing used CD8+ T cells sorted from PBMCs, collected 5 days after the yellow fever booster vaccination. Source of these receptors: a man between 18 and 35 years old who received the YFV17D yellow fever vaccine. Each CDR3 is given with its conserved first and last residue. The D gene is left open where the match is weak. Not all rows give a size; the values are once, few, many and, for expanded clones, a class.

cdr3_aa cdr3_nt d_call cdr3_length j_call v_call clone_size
CASSGWADTYNEQFF TGTGCCAGCAGCGGTTGGGCGGATACCTACAATGAGCAGTTCTTC . 15 TRBJ2-1 TRBV9 few
CASSQEERANTEAFF TGCGCCAGCAGCCAAGAAGAACGGGCGAACACTGAAGCTTTCTTT . 15 TRBJ1-1 TRBV4-3 few
CASSSQGEYTEAFF TGTGCCAGCAGTTCACAGGGGGAGTACACTGAAGCTTTCTTT TRBD1 14 TRBJ1-1 TRBV6-5 .
CASSPLLAGAETQYF TGCGCCAGCAGCCCTTTACTAGCGGGGGCGGAGACCCAGTACTTC TRBD2 15 TRBJ2-5 TRBV4-3 many
CASSPARTGSNQPQHF TGTGCCAGCAGCCCCGCCCGGACAGGGAGCAATCAGCCCCAGCATTTT TRBD1 16 TRBJ1-5 TRBV11-2 .
CASSFLGGETQYF TGCGCCAGCAGCTTTCTAGGGGGAGAGACCCAGTACTTC . 13 TRBJ2-5 TRBV4-3 .
CASINRGLNTEAFF TGTGCCAGCATAAACAGGGGGCTGAACACTGAAGCTTTCTTT TRBD1 14 TRBJ1-1 TRBV12-3/TRBV12-4 few
CASRRRPQFF TGTGCCAGCAGGCGACGTCCGCAGTTCTTC . 10 TRBJ2-1 TRBV6-8 few
CASREPGQAQPQHF TGTGCCAGCAGGGAGCCGGGACAGGCTCAGCCCCAGCATTTT TRBD1 14 TRBJ1-5 TRBV12-3/TRBV12-4 .
CASSLGRLGNEQFF TGTGCCAGCAGCTTAGGGAGGCTAGGTAATGAGCAGTTCTTC . 14 TRBJ2-1 TRBV7-6 few
CATSPQGQPQHF TGTGCCACCAGCCCACAGGGACAGCCCCAGCATTTT . 12 TRBJ1-5 TRBV15 many
CASSPSNRVMAEAFF TGTGCCAGCAGTCCTAGCAACAGGGTGATGGCAGAAGCTTTCTTT . 15 TRBJ1-1 TRBV6-5 .
CASSSGPGIYEQYF TGTGCCAGCTCGTCAGGCCCGGGTATCTACGAGCAGTACTTC . 14 TRBJ2-7 TRBV12-3/TRBV12-4 .
CASSDTGGAGATGELFF TGTGCCAGCAGCGACACAGGGGGCGCGGGAGCCACCGGGGAGCTGTTTTTT TRBD1 17 TRBJ2-2 TRBV11-2 .
CASSPRGGWQPQHF TGCGCCAGCAGCCCCCGAGGGGGTTGGCAGCCCCAGCATTTT . 14 TRBJ1-5 TRBV4-1 few
CASSQRAGVKAGELFF TGCGCCAGCAGTCAAAGAGCGGGGGTAAAGGCCGGGGAGCTGTTTTTT TRBD2 16 TRBJ2-2 TRBV23-1 few
CASRAGDFFTDTQYF TGTGCCAGCAGGGCCGGGGACTTCTTCACAGATACGCAGTATTTT . 15 TRBJ2-3 TRBV6-5 .
CASSLGENGELFF TGTGCCAGCAGCTTAGGGGAGAACGGGGAGCTGTTTTTT . 13 TRBJ2-2 TRBV6-5 few
CASSEEAANTEAFF TGTGCCAGCAGTGAAGAGGCGGCTAACACTGAAGCTTTCTTT . 14 TRBJ1-1 TRBV2 once
CASSQGPGLAGNEQFF TGCGCCAGCAGCCAAGGACCGGGACTAGCGGGTAATGAGCAGTTCTTC TRBD2 16 TRBJ2-1 TRBV4-3 few
CASSLVEKNTEAFF TGCGCCAGCAGCTTGGTCGAGAAGAACACTGAAGCTTTCTTT . 14 TRBJ1-1 TRBV5-1 few
CASSQRNTGELFF TGCGCCAGCAGCCAGAGGAACACCGGGGAGCTGTTTTTT . 13 TRBJ2-2 TRBV4-1 many
CASSGGWGTDTQYF TGTGCCAGCAGCGGGGGGTGGGGGACAGATACGCAGTATTTT . 14 TRBJ2-3 TRBV9 .
CASSLLTGHIETQYF TGTGCCAGCAGTTTACTTACGGGACACATAGAGACCCAGTACTTC . 15 TRBJ2-5 TRBV5-5 few
CATSSDGPEQYF TGTGCCACCAGCAGTGATGGTCCCGAGCAGTACTTC . 12 TRBJ2-7 TRBV15 few
CALSLGTRLADTQYF TGTGCCCTCAGTTTGGGGACGAGACTGGCAGATACGCAGTATTTT . 15 TRBJ2-3 TRBV28 .
CASSQDGTENQPQHF TGCGCCAGCAGCCAAGATGGGACAGAGAATCAGCCCCAGCATTTT TRBD1 15 TRBJ1-5 TRBV4-3 .
CASSLTGTSGGDEQFF TGTGCCAGCAGCCTTACTGGGACTAGCGGGGGGGACGAGCAGTTCTTC TRBD2 16 TRBJ2-1 TRBV3-1 few
CASSFGVAGGQETQYF TGTGCCAGCAGTTTTGGCGTAGCGGGGGGCCAAGAGACCCAGTACTTC TRBD2 16 TRBJ2-5 TRBV12-3/TRBV12-4 .
CASSSRDRGTEAFF TGTGCCAGCAGCTCCCGGGACAGGGGAACTGAAGCTTTCTTT TRBD1 14 TRBJ1-1 TRBV7-8 .
CASSVVRGYADTQYF TGTGCCAGCAGCGTAGTGCGGGGTTATGCAGATACGCAGTATTTT . 15 TRBJ2-3 TRBV9 few
CASSYGAGELFF TGTGCCAGCAGTTACGGGGCCGGGGAGCTGTTTTTT . 12 TRBJ2-2 TRBV12-3/TRBV12-4 many
CASRPLKGQGALANYGYTF TGTGCCAGCAGACCCTTAAAGGGGCAGGGTGCCCTAGCTAACTATGGCTACACCTTC . 19 TRBJ1-2 TRBV27 few
CAISDPDHSSYEQYF TGTGCCATCAGTGATCCGGACCATAGCTCCTACGAGCAGTACTTC . 15 TRBJ2-7 TRBV10-3 .
CASSESWIDTQYF TGCGCCAGCAGTGAGTCTTGGATAGATACGCAGTATTTT . 13 TRBJ2-3 TRBV10-2 few
CATSLAGGRAMYTQYF TGTGCCACCTCCCTAGCGGGAGGGAGGGCTATGTATACGCAGTATTTT TRBD2 16 TRBJ2-3 TRBV19 .
CASSFPGLNAPNTEAFF TGTGCCAGCAGCTTTCCGGGACTTAACGCCCCGAACACTGAAGCTTTCTTT . 17 TRBJ1-1 TRBV7-9 .
CASSAWGGLAGSQETQYF TGTGCCAGCAGCGCATGGGGTGGCCTAGCGGGGTCACAAGAGACCCAGTACTTC TRBD2 18 TRBJ2-5 TRBV9 .
CASSEYNRDYEQYF TGTGCCAGCAGTGAATATAACAGAGACTACGAGCAGTACTTC . 14 TRBJ2-7 TRBV25-1 .
CASSQVRETGANVLTF TGCGCCAGCAGCCAAGTGAGGGAAACAGGGGCCAACGTCCTGACTTTC . 16 TRBJ2-6 TRBV4-3 many
CASSYSGNTIYF TGTGCCAGCAGCTACTCTGGAAACACCATATATTTT . 12 TRBJ1-3 TRBV7-9 many
CASSFGGSGGAGFYQFF TGTGCCAGCAGTTTTGGGGGTAGCGGGGGGGCCGGATTTTATCAGTTCTTC TRBD2 17 TRBJ2-1 TRBV12-3/TRBV12-4 once
CASSFAQGNTEAFF TGCGCCAGCAGCTTTGCACAAGGCAACACTGAAGCTTTCTTT . 14 TRBJ1-1 TRBV5-1 .
CASSQEGPFYGYTF TGCGCCAGCAGCCAAGAAGGCCCTTTCTATGGCTACACCTTC . 14 TRBJ1-2 TRBV4-1 .
CASSLASGNFGYGYTF TGTGCCAGCAGCTTAGCCTCCGGGAACTTCGGGTATGGCTACACCTTC . 16 TRBJ1-2 TRBV7-2 few
CSVVARQETQYF TGCAGCGTTGTTGCCAGACAAGAGACCCAGTACTTC . 12 TRBJ2-5 TRBV29-1 .
CASSSPPDRAGDGYTF TGTGCCAGCAGCTCGCCACCGGACAGGGCGGGCGATGGCTACACCTTC TRBD1 16 TRBJ1-2 TRBV7-8 .
CASGPTTDEQYF TGTGCCAGTGGACCGACCACCGACGAGCAGTACTTC . 12 TRBJ2-7 TRBV12-3/TRBV12-4 .
CASTGSSGANVLTF TGTGCCAGCACCGGAAGCTCTGGGGCCAACGTCCTGACTTTC . 14 TRBJ2-6 TRBV12-3/TRBV12-4 .
CASGRPGPYEQYF TGTGCTAGTGGGCGACCGGGACCCTACGAGCAGTACTTC . 13 TRBJ2-7 TRBV12-5 .
CASSGGETQYF TGTGCCAGTTCGGGGGGGGAGACCCAGTACTTC TRBD2 11 TRBJ2-5 TRBV12-3/TRBV12-4 .
CASSQTGSSQPQHF TGTGCCAGCAGCCAGACAGGGAGCAGTCAGCCCCAGCATTTT TRBD1 14 TRBJ1-5 TRBV3-1 .
CASCPGGFFEAFF TGTGCCAGCTGTCCTGGAGGGTTTTTTGAAGCTTTCTTT . 13 TRBJ1-1 TRBV12-3/TRBV12-4 few